This T cell receptor (beta chain) was sequenced during a study of T and B cells in COVID-19 patients. Multiplex PCR with BIOMED2 TRB-A/B primer pools amplified TRB rearrangements. TCRdb itself ran the multiplex PCR reads through MiXCR, one entry per CDR3 protein. The sample comprises thousands of distinct CDR3 sequences, roughly a quarter of which are singletons, and roughly 10% rests with the top ten. Each TRB amplification used roughly 250-550 ng of genomic DNA from blood. The receptor was derived from a human donor with active COVID-19. The sequenced sample consisted of blood.

In DNA, the CDR3 is TGCGCCAGCAGCCAGGGGGGGGGGACTTTTTTCTACGAGCAGTACTTC. It is translated as CASSQGGGTFFYEQYF. This rearrangement joins TRBV4-3 to TRBJ2-7, with TRBD2 matching over 7 bases. V lost 3 bases, J lost 3 bases, and 11 bases stayed unmatched. The CDR3 runs 16 residues. CDR1 LGHNA and CDR2 YSLEER come from the germline V gene.